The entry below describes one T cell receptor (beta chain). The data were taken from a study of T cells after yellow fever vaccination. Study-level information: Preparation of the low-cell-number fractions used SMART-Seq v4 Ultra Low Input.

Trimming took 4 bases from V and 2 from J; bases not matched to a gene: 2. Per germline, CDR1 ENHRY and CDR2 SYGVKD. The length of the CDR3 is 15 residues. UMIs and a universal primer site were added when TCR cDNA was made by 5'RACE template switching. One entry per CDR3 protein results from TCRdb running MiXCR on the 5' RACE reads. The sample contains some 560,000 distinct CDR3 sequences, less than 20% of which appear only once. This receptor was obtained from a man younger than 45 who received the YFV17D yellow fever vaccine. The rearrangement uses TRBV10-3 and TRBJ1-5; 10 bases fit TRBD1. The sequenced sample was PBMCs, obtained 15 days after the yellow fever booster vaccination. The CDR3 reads CAISAGQGGNQPQHF. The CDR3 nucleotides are TGTGCCATCAGTGCCGGACAGGGGGGCAATCAGCCCCAGCATTTT.